These T cell receptor beta chains were read from a single sample in a study of shared clonotypes between healthy human individuals. Repertoires were generated with immunoSEQ multiplex PCR, while TCRdb's copy carries only in-frame clones and drops some. This sample has fewer than 850,000 clones, with about two thirds found just once. The sequencing sample was made of memory CD4+ T cells sorted from blood. Every receptor here comes from a woman in her thirties in good health. CDR3s include the opening cysteine and the closing phenylalanine or tryptophan. D genes are given only for firm matches. Clone size appears in some rows only: once, few, many, or a class for an expanded clone.

CDR3 length	D gene	V gene	clone size	J gene	CDR3 DNA	CDR3 protein
13	TRBD1	TRBV6-6	-	TRBJ2-7	TGTGCCACCAGGAGGACAGGGTCTTACGAGCAGTACTTC	CATRRTGSYEQYF
13	-	TRBV5-1	-	TRBJ1-1	TGCGCCAGCAGCCCGGATGGGAACACTGAAGCTTTCTTT	CASSPDGNTEAFF
14	-	TRBV5-1	-	TRBJ1-5	TGCGCCAGCAGACAGGGTGATGGCAATCAGCCCCAGCATTTT	CASRQGDGNQPQHF
13	-	TRBV2	-	TRBJ2-1	TGTGCCAGCAGTGATAATAATATCTATGAGCAGTTCTTC	CASSDNNIYEQFF
13	-	TRBV30	-	TRBJ2-7	TGTGCCTGTGCTACCGGATACCCCAACGAGCAGTACTTC	CACATGYPNEQYF
16	TRBD1	TRBV7-2	-	TRBJ1-2	TGTGCCAGCAGCTTTCCCCGGGACAGCCTTCGCTATGGCTACACCTTC	CASSFPRDSLRYGYTF
16	-	TRBV11-3	-	TRBJ2-7	TGTGCCAGCAGCTTGGGACCAAAAATTGTCTCCTACGAGCAGTACTTC	CASSLGPKIVSYEQYF
11	-	TRBV29-1	-	TRBJ2-7	TGCAGCGTACCGGGGTCCTACGAGCAGTACTTC	CSVPGSYEQYF
15	TRBD2	TRBV2	-	TRBJ2-1	TGTGCCAGCAGTGTGATAGCGGGAGTTTCCTATGAGCAGTTCTTC	CASSVIAGVSYEQFF
14	-	TRBV7-2	-	TRBJ2-7	TGTGCCAGCAGCCCCGGACAGTCCTACGATCGGCAGTACTTC	CASSPGQSYDRQYF
14	-	TRBV29-1	few	TRBJ1-5	TGCAGCGTTAGGTCAGATTATAGCAATCAGCCCCAGCATTTT	CSVRSDYSNQPQHF
16	TRBD1	TRBV7-9	-	TRBJ1-2	TGTGCCAGCAGCCCTCATCCGGGACAGAATTTCTATGGCTACACCTTC	CASSPHPGQNFYGYTF
13	-	TRBV9	-	TRBJ2-2	TGTGCCAGCAGCGTATACGGCACCGGGGAGCTGTTTTTT	CASSVYGTGELFF
18	-	TRBV5-1	-	TRBJ2-2	TGCGCCAGCAGCTTGAGATCGGCAGGGGCGGGTAACACCGGGGAGCTGTTTTTT	CASSLRSAGAGNTGELFF
15	TRBD1	TRBV5-1	-	TRBJ2-1	TGCGCCAGCAGCTTGGGGGACAGGGGGTCGAATGAGCAGTTCTTC	CASSLGDRGSNEQFF
14	-	TRBV27	-	TRBJ1-1	TGTGCCAGCACTCAGGGAGCGATGAACACTGAAGCTTTCTTT	CASTQGAMNTEAFF
18	-	TRBV28	-	TRBJ2-1	TGTGCCACCATAGGTATATTAGGGGAATCGTCTAGCTACAATGAGCAGTTCTTC	CATIGILGESSSYNEQFF
14	TRBD1	TRBV5-1	-	TRBJ2-5	TGCGCCAGCAGACCGGGGACAGTTGAAGAGACCCAGTACTTC	CASRPGTVEETQYF
12	-	TRBV7-9	few	TRBJ2-3	TGTGCCAGCAGCCGGGACGGAGATACGCAGTATTTT	CASSRDGDTQYF
14	-	TRBV11-3	few	TRBJ2-3	TGTGCCAGCAGCTTAGATCGGGACACAGATACGCAGTATTTT	CASSLDRDTDTQYF
16	-	TRBV11-2	-	TRBJ2-3	TGTGCCAGCAGCGGAACCGGGGCCCGTCCAACAGATACGCAGTATTTT	CASSGTGARPTDTQYF
18	-	TRBV19	-	TRBJ1-5	TGTGCCAGCAAGGGGGGGAGTTCTCCGATATATAGCAATCAGCCCCAGCATTTT	CASKGGSSPIYSNQPQHF
14	-	TRBV27	-	TRBJ2-5	TGTGCCAGTCTCTCAGGGGGGCCCGGGGGGACCCAGTACTTC	CASLSGGPGGTQYF
13	-	TRBV11-1	many	TRBJ2-2	TGTGCCAGCAGCCCCCGTGGCACCGGGGAGCTGTTTTTT	CASSPRGTGELFF
17	-	TRBV28	-	TRBJ1-5	TGTGCCAGCAGTCTTCTACTCAAGGGGGGAAGCAATCAGCCCCAGCATTTT	CASSLLLKGGSNQPQHF
16	-	TRBV18	-	TRBJ1-3	TGTGCCAGCTCACCCGTGAGAGGGCATGGCGGAAACACCATATATTTT	CASSPVRGHGGNTIYF
14	-	TRBV2	-	TRBJ1-5	TGTGCCAGCAGTGAAGCGGGGAGCTGGTGGCCCCAGCATTTT	CASSEAGSWWPQHF
15	-	TRBV19	-	TRBJ1-4	TGTGCCAGTAGTTCAACCGGGACCGCCGGGGTAGGACTGTTTTTT	CASSSTGTAGVGLFF
14	-	TRBV4-1	-	TRBJ1-2	TGCGCCAGCAGCCAAAGAGAGGGTAGCTATGGCTACACCTTC	CASSQREGSYGYTF
13	-	TRBV6-5	-	TRBJ2-5	TGTGCCAGCAGACTGCCGGGAGTTGAGACCCAGTACTTC	CASRLPGVETQYF
15	-	TRBV9	-	TRBJ2-6	TGTGCCCACCGAGACACCCACTCTGGGGCCAACGTCCTGACTTTC	CAHRDTHSGANVLTF